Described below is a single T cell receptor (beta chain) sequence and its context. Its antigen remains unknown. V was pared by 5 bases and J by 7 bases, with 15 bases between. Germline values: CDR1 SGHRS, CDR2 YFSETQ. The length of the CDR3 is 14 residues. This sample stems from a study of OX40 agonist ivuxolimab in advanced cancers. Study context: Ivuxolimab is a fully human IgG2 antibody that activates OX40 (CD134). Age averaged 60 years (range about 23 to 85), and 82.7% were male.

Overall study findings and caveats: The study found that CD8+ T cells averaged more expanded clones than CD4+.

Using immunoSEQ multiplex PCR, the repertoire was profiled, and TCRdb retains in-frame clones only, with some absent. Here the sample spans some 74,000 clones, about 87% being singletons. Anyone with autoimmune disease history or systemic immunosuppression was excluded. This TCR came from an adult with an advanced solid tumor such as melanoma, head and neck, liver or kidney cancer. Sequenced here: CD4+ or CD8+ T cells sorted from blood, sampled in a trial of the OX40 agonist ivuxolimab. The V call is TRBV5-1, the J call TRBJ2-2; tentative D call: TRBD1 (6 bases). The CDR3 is CASSWDTQIGELFF. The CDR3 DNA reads TGCGCCAGCAGTTGGGACACCCAGATCGGGGAGCTGTTTTTT. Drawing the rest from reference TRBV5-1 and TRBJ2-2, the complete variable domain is KAGVTQTPRYLIKTRGQQVTLSCSPISGHRSVSWYQQTPGQGLQFLFEYFSETQRNKGNFPGRFSGRQFSNSRSEMNVSTLELGDSALYLCASSWDTQIGELFFGEGSRLTVL.